This T cell receptor (beta chain) emerged from a study of blood T cell repertoires in COVID-19. Across the study: Samples taken during acute and convalescent COVID-19 were collected in the United States, Italy and Spain.

Trimming left V 7 bases short and J 5 bases short, with 17 bases between. CDR3 length: 13 residues. CDR1 and CDR2 from the germline V gene are SQVTM and ANQGSEA. Only in-frame clones appear in the TCRdb table, and some are missing; sequencing was by immunoSEQ multiplex PCR. Among some 140,000 clones listed, about three quarters were seen once. The gene calls are TRBV29-1 and TRBJ1-1, with D tentatively TRBD1 (6 bases). This receptor was taken from an elderly man with acute or convalescent COVID-19. Sequenced: peripheral blood. CDR3 region: CSARGGPGTEAFF. CDR3 bases: TGCAGCGCCCGCGGGGGGCCTGGGACTGAAGCTTTCTTT. Complete variable domain (other parts from reference TRBV29-1 and TRBJ1-1): SAVISQKPSRDICQRGTSLTIQCQVDSQVTMMFWYRQQPGQSLTLIATANQGSEATYESGFVIDKFPISRPNLTFSTLTVSNMSPEDSSIYLCSARGGPGTEAFFGQGTRLTVV.